This is a list of T cell receptor beta chains from one sample in a study of T cell responses to AZD1222 COVID-19 vaccine. TCRdb keeps only in-frame clones here, not all; method: immunoSEQ multiplex PCR. The table records 210,000 or so clones, more than 85% of them present only once. Sequencing was performed on peripheral blood, taken on day 0 of MenACWY control vaccination. All receptors derive from an adult in good health. Both conserved end residues are part of each CDR3. A D gene is named only where the DNA matches it firmly. Size tells how often a clone was seen (once, few, many) or the class of an expanded clone, and some rows leave it out.

.,TRBD1,TRBJ2-2,TRBV10-1,16,TGCGCCAGCAGCCTCCGGGACAGCATGAACACCGGGGAGCTGTTTTTT,CASSLRDSMNTGELFF
.,TRBD2,TRBJ2-5,TRBV3-1/TRBV3-2,16,TGTGCCAGCAGCCAAGATTGGCTAGCGGGGGTAGAGACCCAGTACTTC,CASSQDWLAGVETQYF
.,.,TRBJ1-1,TRBV12-3/TRBV12-4,10,TGTGCCAGCGGAAGGTTCGGAGCTTTCTTT,CASGRFGAFF
.,.,TRBJ1-3,TRBV2,13,TGTGCCAGCATCCCGGGCCGCGGGAACACCATATATTTT,CASIPGRGNTIYF
.,.,TRBJ2-7,TRBV7-2,17,TGTGCCAGCAGCACCTATCCCGGGACACTAGGATCCTACGAGCAGTACTTC,CASSTYPGTLGSYEQYF
once,TRBD2,TRBJ2-5,TRBV7-2,14,TGTGCCACCTCGAGGAGCGGGGGCGGGGAGACCCAGTACTTC,CATSRSGGGETQYF
.,TRBD1,TRBJ2-4,TRBV7-2,13,TGTGCCAGCAGCTACGACGGACAGGGGATTCAGTACTTC,CASSYDGQGIQYF
.,.,TRBJ1-2,TRBV3-1/TRBV3-2,13,TGTGCCAGCAGCCACTCTGCGGGCTATGGCTACACCTTC,CASSHSAGYGYTF
.,.,TRBJ1-2,TRBV11-2,14,TGTGCCAGCAGCTTAGTCGGGGGAGACTATGGCTACACCTTC,CASSLVGGDYGYTF
once,TRBD1,TRBJ1-2,TRBV3-1/TRBV3-2,16,TGTGCCAGCAGCCAAGTCGGCGGCAGGGGGCACTATGGCTACACCTTC,CASSQVGGRGHYGYTF
once,TRBD1,TRBJ1-5,TRBV19,14,TGTGCCAGTTGTATGGACAGGGGGCATCAGCCCCAGCATTTT,CASCMDRGHQPQHF
.,.,TRBJ1-1,TRBV7-3,13,TGTGCCAGCAGCAAACAGGGTAACACTGAAGCTTTCTTT,CASSKQGNTEAFF
.,.,TRBJ2-2,TRBV28,17,TGTGCCAGCAGTTCTCAAACGCGGGGGCCGGCGGGCGGGGAGCTGTTTTTT,CASSSQTRGPAGGELFF
.,TRBD1,TRBJ2-3,TRBV29-1,15,TGCAGCGCCTTTGACAGGGGCTATATCCAAGATACGCAGTATTTT,CSAFDRGYIQDTQYF
.,.,TRBJ1-3,TRBV7-6,15,TGTGCCAGCAGCTCCGGGGCTCCGACTGGAAACACCATATATTTT,CASSSGAPTGNTIYF
.,.,TRBJ1-1,TRBV6-5,14,TGTGCCAGCAGTTTACCGACAGTGAACACTGAAGCTTTCTTT,CASSLPTVNTEAFF
.,TRBD1,TRBJ2-7,TRBV7-9,18,TGTGCCAGCAGCTTAGCCACAGCCGGGACAGGTACCACCTACGAGCAGTACTTC,CASSLATAGTGTTYEQYF
once,.,TRBJ1-4,TRBV19,14,TGTGCCAGTAGTATTGCGTCAACTAATGAAAAACTGTTTTTT,CASSIASTNEKLFF
.,.,TRBJ1-5,TRBV4-1,15,TGCGCCAGCAGCCAAGATCGGGATAGCAATCAGCCCCAGCATTTT,CASSQDRDSNQPQHF
once,.,TRBJ1-5,TRBV14,20,TGTGCCAGCAGCCAATCCCCCCAAACAGTGACTCGAACGCCCAATCAGCCCCAGCATTTT,CASSQSPQTVTRTPNQPQHF
.,TRBD1,TRBJ1-1,TRBV7-9,18,TGTGCCAGCAGCTCACCGGGCTGGGACAGGGACTGGGGGACTGAAGCTTTCTTT,CASSSPGWDRDWGTEAFF
.,TRBD1,TRBJ1-6,TRBV2,14,TGTGCCAGCAGTGCCGGACAGGTGGGTTCACCCCTCCACTTT,CASSAGQVGSPLHF
.,.,TRBJ2-1,TRBV6-6,15,TGTGCCAGCAGTTACGAGGCTAGCTCTTACAATGAGCAGTTCTTC,CASSYEASSYNEQFF
.,.,TRBJ2-5,TRBV11-2,13,TGTGCCAGCAGCTTGTGGGGGGAAGAGACCCAGTACTTC,CASSLWGEETQYF
.,.,TRBJ1-6,TRBV7-3,13,TGTGCCAGCAGCACCAACAGGGATTCACCCCTCCACTTT,CASSTNRDSPLHF
.,.,TRBJ2-3,TRBV29-1,13,TGCAGCGTTCGTGGCGGACTCACAGATACGCAGTATTTT,CSVRGGLTDTQYF
.,.,TRBJ2-2,TRBV4-1,15,TGCGCCAGCAGCCAAAGCGGAGGGGCCACCGGGGAGCTGTTTTTT,CASSQSGGATGELFF
few,.,TRBJ1-1,TRBV6-1,13,TGTGCCAGCAGTGAACAGGAGAACACTGAAGCTTTCTTT,CASSEQENTEAFF
.,TRBD2,TRBJ2-1,TRBV11-3,15,TGTGCCAGCAGCTTAGATGGGCGGGGGAACAATGAGCAGTTCTTC,CASSLDGRGNNEQFF
.,.,TRBJ1-3,TRBV6-1,15,TGTGCCAGCAGTGAAGCGGAGGGGAGTGGAAACACCATATATTTT,CASSEAEGSGNTIYF
.,.,TRBJ1-1,TRBV5-1,14,TGCGCCAGCAGCTTGGGTTTGATACCGGGTGAAGCTTTCTTT,CASSLGLIPGEAFF
.,TRBD1,TRBJ1-6,TRBV30,14,TGTGCCTGGGGGCTCCGGGACAGAAATTCACCCCTCCACTTT,CAWGLRDRNSPLHF
.,.,TRBJ1-1,TRBV11-2,15,TGTGCCAGCAGCCATCGGTACCCCAGTTGGACTGAAGCTTTCTTT,CASSHRYPSWTEAFF
.,.,TRBJ1-2,TRBV19,14,TGTGCCACTGGGACAAAGCCGGTCCCCCATGGCTACACCTTC,CATGTKPVPHGYTF
.,TRBD2,TRBJ2-7,TRBV12-5,18,TGTGCTAGTGGTTTGGCCCCGGGGGACGGGGGGGCTGGCTACGAGCAGTACTTC,CASGLAPGDGGAGYEQYF
once,TRBD1,TRBJ1-4,TRBV12-5,14,TGTGCTAGTGGACCCGGGACAGGGAACGAAAAACTGTTTTTT,CASGPGTGNEKLFF
.,.,TRBJ2-2,TRBV5-1,14,TGCGCCAGCAGCCGGGACTCGAACACCGGGGAGCTGTTTTTT,CASSRDSNTGELFF
.,.,TRBJ1-1,TRBV4-2,16,TGTGCCAGCAGCCCAGGCGGGACAAAGGCTTTGGCTGAAGCTTTCTTT,CASSPGGTKALAEAFF
few,.,TRBJ1-5,TRBV29-1,12,TGCAGCGTTACCGAAGGGAATCAGCCCCAGCATTTT,CSVTEGNQPQHF
once,.,TRBJ1-2,TRBV19,15,TGTGCCAGTACACCGCGGGAAATTTACCATTATGGCTACACCTTC,CASTPREIYHYGYTF
.,.,TRBJ1-5,TRBV12-3/TRBV12-4,12,TGTGCCATCCGCGAGGGAAACCAGCCCCAGCATTTT,CAIREGNQPQHF
.,TRBD1,TRBJ2-2,TRBV7-2,15,TGTGCCAGCAGCCTAGGGACAGGCAACACCGGGGAGCTGTTTTTT,CASSLGTGNTGELFF
.,.,TRBJ1-1,TRBV28,14,TGTGCCAGCAGTTATCAGGGAGGGCACACTGAAGCTTTCTTT,CASSYQGGHTEAFF
.,TRBD2,TRBJ2-3,TRBV6-6,14,TGTGCCAGCAGGCGGGGGGGCGGGACAGATACGCAGTATTTT,CASRRGGGTDTQYF
.,.,TRBJ1-2,TRBV7-9,14,TGTGCCAGCAGATTTGTCGGGGTTAACTATGGCTACACCTTC,CASRFVGVNYGYTF
.,.,TRBJ1-2,TRBV2,15,TGTGCCAGCAGCCAGGACAGCGCCATTGTTGGAGGCTACACCTTC,CASSQDSAIVGGYTF
.,.,TRBJ1-4,TRBV18,14,TGTGCCAGCTCGCAGGGACGGGCTAATGAAAAACTGTTTTTT,CASSQGRANEKLFF
.,.,TRBJ1-1,TRBV6-1,15,TGTGCCAGCAGTGAAAAGGTGTTCCTGAACACTGAAGCTTTCTTT,CASSEKVFLNTEAFF
.,.,TRBJ1-2,TRBV7-6,15,TGTGCCAGCAGCTTAGCCTTGGGGGGCCCGGATGGCTACACCTTC,CASSLALGGPDGYTF
.,.,TRBJ1-4,TRBV5-4,14,TGTGCCAGCAGCTTCTCAGGGGTTGAGGAAAAACTGTTTTTT,CASSFSGVEEKLFF
.,.,TRBJ1-5,TRBV2,14,TGTGCCAGCAACCGGGCCCTGGCGGGTCAGCCCCAGCATTTT,CASNRALAGQPQHF